This TCR beta chain is from a study of blood T cell repertoires in COVID-19. For the study at large: PBMCs, B-cell-depleted T cells, or T cells provided the cDNA or gDNA that made up the material.

V gave up 3 bases and J gave up 2 bases, with 10 bases separating them. CDR1 GTSNPN and CDR2 SVGIG come from the germline V gene (reference sequence). This CDR3 is 13 amino acids long. Profiled with immunoSEQ multiplex PCR; TCRdb holds only in-frame clones, not every one. Counted here are 60,000 to 65,000 clones, around 79% occurring once; the ten biggest clones make up about 30%. What was sequenced was peripheral blood. The sequence derives from a human donor in a cohort sampled during active COVID-19. The chain carries TRBV30 and TRBJ1-2; a weak D match, TRBD1 (5 bases). The CDR3 sequence is CAWRAGGNYGYTF. In DNA, the CDR3 is TGTGCCTGGAGGGCCGGGGGGAACTATGGCTACACCTTC.